The rows below give T cell receptor beta chains drawn from one sample of a study of human T cells and chemical hapten exposure. TCRdb recomputed calls from the RACE reads with MiXCR, one row per CDR3 protein. The sample consists of about 98,000 distinct CDR3 sequences, approximately 11% of them appearing once. Here the sequenced sample was whole blood, taken in connection with sensitization to the hapten diphenylcyclopropenone (DPC). The receptors come from a woman aged 55-69 years with alopecia areata. Some clones in this sample may be carry-over from other donors' samples. CDR3s include the opening cysteine and the closing phenylalanine or tryptophan. A D gene is named only where the DNA matches it firmly. A row's size may be missing; if present it is once, few, many or a size class.

J,D,V,length,size,DNA,CDR3
TRBJ2-1,-,TRBV2,13,-,TGTGCCAGCAGTCCGGTTTGGGGGGTCGGGCAGTTCTTC,CASSPVWGVGQFF
TRBJ2-3,TRBD2,TRBV5-4,19,many,TGTGCCAGCAGCCCGAGGGGTAGCGGGGGCCCTCTTGGCACAGATACGCAGTATTTT,CASSPRGSGGPLGTDTQYF
TRBJ1-2,TRBD1,TRBV19,15,many,TGTGCCAGTAGACTCCGCTCCGACAGGGACTATGGCTACACCTTC,CASRLRSDRDYGYTF
TRBJ1-2,-,TRBV10-1,13,few,TGCGCCAGCAGTGAGTCGTCCCCCTATGGCTACACCTTC,CASSESSPYGYTF
TRBJ2-3,TRBD1,TRBV20-1,14,many,TGCAGTGCTAGATCGGACAGGGGCACAGATACGCAGTATTTT,CSARSDRGTDTQYF
TRBJ2-7,-,TRBV4-2,13,many,TGTGCCAGCAGCCAGACAGACAGTTACGAGCAGTACTTC,CASSQTDSYEQYF
TRBJ1-1,TRBD1,TRBV18,17,many,TGTGCCAGCTCATTGAACAGGGGGCAGAACTTGGACACTGAAGCTTTCTTT,CASSLNRGQNLDTEAFF
TRBJ2-1,-,TRBV5-4,15,-,TGTGCCAGCAGCTCCGACATTAGCTCCTACAATGAGCAGTTCTTC,CASSSDISSYNEQFF
TRBJ1-6,TRBD1,TRBV20-1,16,-,TGCAGTGCCCGACGCCCGGGACAGGGGGCGCATTCACCCCTCCACTTT,CSARRPGQGAHSPLHF
TRBJ2-5,-,TRBV5-4,14,-,TGTGCCAGCAGCGAGGGATTTCGAGAGGAGACCCAGTACTTC,CASSEGFREETQYF
TRBJ2-7,TRBD1,TRBV5-1,15,few,TGCGCCAGCAGCTTGGGTTCAGGGGGCTCCTACGAGCAGTACTTC,CASSLGSGGSYEQYF
TRBJ2-5,-,TRBV15,15,-,TGTGCCACCAGCAGAGACCGCCCGTGGGCCGAGACCCAGTACTTC,CATSRDRPWAETQYF
TRBJ1-1,-,TRBV7-3,15,few,TGTGCCAGCAGCGTACAGAGTGGAGGCTACACTGAAGCTTTCTTT,CASSVQSGGYTEAFF
TRBJ1-1,-,TRBV15,13,-,TGTGCCACCAGGGAGGGCGGGAACACTGAAGCTTTCTTT,CATREGGNTEAFF
TRBJ2-7,TRBD1,TRBV18,14,many,TGTGCCAGCTCAACTAACAGGGGGCTCTACGAGCAGTACTTC,CASSTNRGLYEQYF
TRBJ1-1,TRBD1,TRBV5-1,15,few,TGCGCCAGCAGCTGGACAGGGGAATCGAACACTGAAGCTTTCTTT,CASSWTGESNTEAFF
TRBJ1-1,-,TRBV10-3,12,few,TGTGCCATCAGAGGGGGGAACACTGAAGCTTTCTTT,CAIRGGNTEAFF
TRBJ2-5,-,TRBV6-5,16,many,TGTGCCAGCAGTACCGGGACACGGGGAGCACAAGAGACCCAGTACTTC,CASSTGTRGAQETQYF
TRBJ2-2,TRBD1,TRBV10-3,15,many,TGTGCCATGAGGACGACAGGGATGAACACCGGGGAGCTGTTTTTT,CAMRTTGMNTGELFF
TRBJ2-3,-,TRBV20-1,12,-,TGCAGTGCTAGCGGGGGGCCAGATACGCAGTATTTT,CSASGGPDTQYF
TRBJ2-1,TRBD2,TRBV19,14,many,TGTGCCAGTAGTATACTCCTAGCGGTGGATGAGCAGTTCTTC,CASSILLAVDEQFF
TRBJ2-7,-,TRBV29-1,11,few,TGCAGCGTTATCGGGGTCTACGAGCAGTACTTC,CSVIGVYEQYF
TRBJ2-3,-,TRBV7-6,12,many,TGTGCCAGCAGCTCAGGTTCAGATACGCAGTATTTT,CASSSGSDTQYF
TRBJ2-2,-,TRBV6-1,14,many,TGTGCCAGCAGAAGGGACCTAAACACCGGGGAGCTGTTTTTT,CASRRDLNTGELFF
TRBJ1-1,-,TRBV6-5,13,-,TGTGCCAGCAGTTCTACGGGGGGCACTGAAGCTTTCTTT,CASSSTGGTEAFF
TRBJ2-7,-,TRBV29-1,12,-,TGCAGCGTTGAAGTTAAGGATTACGAGCAGTACTTC,CSVEVKDYEQYF
TRBJ2-7,TRBD1,TRBV12-3/TRBV12-4,15,-,TGTGCCAGCAGTTTCCCGGGACAGGGGGTCTACGAGCAGTACTTC,CASSFPGQGVYEQYF
TRBJ1-2,-,TRBV5-1,12,many,TGCGCCAGCAGCTTGGATAACTATGGCTACACCTTC,CASSLDNYGYTF
TRBJ1-5,-,TRBV28,16,few,TGTGCCAGCAGCACTTCATCGGGACACCCAAATCAGCCCCAGCATTTT,CASSTSSGHPNQPQHF
TRBJ2-5,-,TRBV13,15,-,TGTGCCAGCAGCTTAGGCTCGGGTAGCCAAGAGACCCAGTACTTC,CASSLGSGSQETQYF
TRBJ1-1,-,TRBV5-6,13,few,TGTGCCAGCAGCTTAGGAGGCGGGCCTGAAGCTTTCTTT,CASSLGGGPEAFF
TRBJ1-1,-,TRBV3-1,18,many,TGTGCCAGCAGCCAAGATAGCGTGGGCAGGGGCATCAACACTGAAGCTTTCTTT,CASSQDSVGRGINTEAFF
TRBJ2-7,TRBD1,TRBV27,15,few,TGTGCCAGCAGTTCGCCGGGACAGGGGATCTACGAGCAGTACTTC,CASSSPGQGIYEQYF
TRBJ2-2,TRBD1,TRBV7-8,16,many,TGTGCCAGCAGCTTAAGACGGACAGGGAACACCGGGGAGCTGTTTTTT,CASSLRRTGNTGELFF
TRBJ2-1,TRBD2,TRBV29-1,18,-,TGCAGCGTTTTCAAGACTAGCGGGGGAGAAAACTCCTACAATGAGCAGTTCTTC,CSVFKTSGGENSYNEQFF
TRBJ2-3,-,TRBV7-2,14,few,TGTGCCTACAGGGAGGGGGGGCCTTCAGATACGCAGTATTTT,CAYREGGPSDTQYF
TRBJ1-1,-,TRBV30,15,-,TGTGCCTGGAGTGCCCAGGCCTCTGGGGTCACTGAAGCTTTCTTT,CAWSAQASGVTEAFF
TRBJ2-3,TRBD2,TRBV5-1,16,few,TGCGCCAGCAGCCCTGGGGGGGACTACCGCACAGATACGCAGTATTTT,CASSPGGDYRTDTQYF
TRBJ1-5,TRBD1,TRBV4-1,14,many,TGCGCCAGCAGCCAAGAGAACAGGGACAGGCCCCAGCATTTT,CASSQENRDRPQHF
TRBJ1-1,-,TRBV3-1,14,-,TGTGCCAGCAGCCAGTACCGGGTGACCACTGAAGCTTTCTTT,CASSQYRVTTEAFF
TRBJ2-2,TRBD1,TRBV7-6,18,-,TGTGCCAGCAGCTTGAGCTTGGACAGGGGGTCGAACACCGGGGAGCTGTTTTTT,CASSLSLDRGSNTGELFF
TRBJ1-1,-,TRBV6-1,13,few,TGTGCCAGCAGTGAAGGGCGGACCCCTGAAGCTTTCTTT,CASSEGRTPEAFF
TRBJ1-2,-,TRBV19,16,few,TGTGCCAGCACGGACTGGGGTTTACGGGGTAACTATGGCTACACCTTC,CASTDWGLRGNYGYTF
TRBJ2-1,TRBD1,TRBV5-5,15,-,TGTGCCAGCAGCACGGGACAGGGCAGTTACAATGAGCAGTTCTTC,CASSTGQGSYNEQFF
TRBJ2-1,-,TRBV7-2,17,many,TGTGCCAGCAGCTCCCCCCCCGGGGGCCCCTCCTACAACGAGCAGTTCTTC,CASSSPPGGPSYNEQFF
TRBJ1-5,TRBD1,TRBV6-2/TRBV6-3,16,-,TGTGCCAGCAGTTACTCTTCCGGGACAGGGAATCAGCCCCAGCATTTT,CASSYSSGTGNQPQHF
TRBJ2-5,-,TRBV11-2,14,many,TGTGCCAGCAGCCTTAGCGGGACAGAAGAGACCCAGTACTTC,CASSLSGTEETQYF
TRBJ2-1,-,TRBV6-5,14,many,TGTGCCAGCACCAGGGGGGGGTACTACAATGAGCAGTTCTTC,CASTRGGYYNEQFF
TRBJ1-1,-,TRBV6-6,13,many,TGTGCCAGCAGTTGGGCGATGAACACTGAAGCTTTCTTT,CASSWAMNTEAFF
TRBJ2-1,TRBD2,TRBV7-2,15,many,TGTGCCAGCACAACCTCTAGCGGGAGCTACAATGAGCAGTTCTTC,CASTTSSGSYNEQFF